This entry concerns a single T cell receptor beta chain. This clonotype was detected only a few times. The antigen it binds to is not known. Base quality data are lacking; no much larger clone is found one base away. The sample belongs to a study of molecular identifiers for immune sequencing clone quantification (dated by TCRdb to 2017 to 2018). Regarding the complete study: For a replicate experiment, RNA from around 20,000 or 100,000 naive CD8 T cells was divided into five aliquots, of which four were sequenced. CD8 T cells were used in a methods study to benchmark molecular-identifier clustering-based TCR repertoire sequencing (MIDCIRS) and TCR RNA copy counting.

Naive CD8 T cell libraries were made from approximately 22,000 to 940,000 sorted cells using 10%, 30% or 50% of purified RNA. Naive CD8 T cells were FACS-sorted as CD8+CD4-CCR7+CD45RA+ on a BD FACSAria II into RLT Plus buffer. To test detection sensitivity, Jurkat RNA equivalent to more than 9 TCR copies was spiked into samples of about 19,000-1,000,000 naive CD8 T cells. CD8 T cells were enriched using RosetteSep CD8+ T Cell Enrichment Cocktail and Ficoll-Paque, and the enriched cells then underwent ACK red cell lysis. Receptors were amplified or captured by PCR. The instrument was an Illumina HiSeq 4000. Bulk TCR libraries were prepared as previously described, using TCR primers listed in Table S5. The Qiagen AllPrep DNA/RNA kit was used to purify total RNA. Before any analysis, reads coming from multiple sequencing runs of the same library were combined into one pool. From the authors' description of their analysis: Only reads with exact TCR constant sequence were kept, trimmed to 150 nt, and grouped by their 12-nt molecular barcodes. Within each barcode group, reads were sub-clustered at a 15% Levenshtein threshold, and quality-weighted consensus sequences were built per RNA molecule. Non-functional sequences were removed, as were lower-count sequences one edit away from another. Based on fitting two negative binomial distributions, any barcode sub-cluster with under 20% of the maximum read count was discarded. The public sequencing data were trimmed at Q25 with fastp and processed into clonotypes with MiXCR by TCRdb, which kept only in-frame beta chains. Identical CDR3 proteins give one entry, which carries the most common genes and DNA. The V and J calls and clone size come from TCRdb's table, not from the authors' own analysis. Across this sample there are about 320,000 distinct CDR3 sequences, with roughly a fifth seen only once. Jointly, the top ten make up roughly 0.8% of the sample.

Study-level results and caveats: The naive libraries included spiked-in Jurkat TCR RNA (10 copies' worth), and this Jurkat TCR RNA is not part of the donor repertoire. In CMV-specific effector cells, clones with more than 20 RNA copies accounted for over 97% of molecules, whereas in naive cells such clones accounted for under 1%. Highly expanded clone sizes could be underestimated if identical TCR molecules share a barcode. When barcode sub-clustering was not used, chimeric consensus sequences inflated TCR diversity, with chimeras reaching as high as 47%. A single cell's worth of spiked-in Jurkat TCR RNA was reported detectable even among about a million naive CD8 T cells. Modeling estimated about three recovered TCR RNA copies per cell, compared with approximately 9.5 by digital PCR, which implies about 32% capture efficiency.

Specimen: naive CD8+ T cells from blood, with Jurkat cell RNA spiked in. Reading the label with the study, this specimen's cell subset or site is: FACS-sorted CD8+CD4-CCR7+CD45RA+ naive T cells. The receptor comes from a human donor in good health. Some libraries in this study had Jurkat cell RNA spiked in.

The CDR3 region: CASSQDLSGTGDTQYF. The DNA reads TGCGCCAGCAGCCAAGATTTGAGCGGCACCGGAGATACGCAGTATTTT. The chain was built from TRBV4-1 and TRBJ2-3, and possibly TRBD2, on 5 matching bases. As encoded in the germline V gene, CDR1 is MGHRA while CDR2 is YSYEKL. The CDR3 has 16 amino acids, counting the end cysteine and phenylalanine. Only the CDR3 part of the read is kept: 48 bases, read in frame from the first base. Trimming costs V 0 bases and J 5 bases, and their ends lie 15 bases apart.